The present TCR beta chain was sequenced within a study of T cells in Graves' hyperthyroidism and ophthalmopathy. As for the study in general: Pretreatment peripheral blood was obtained at initial diagnosis.

RNA transcripts gave rise to amplified TCR beta CDR3 regions. The HTBI primer set drove a first-round RT-PCR of the TCR CDR3. TCRdb itself ran the multiplex PCR reads through MiXCR, one entry per CDR3 protein. This table holds over 500,000 distinct CDR3 sequences, roughly 15% found once. On this clonotype itself: The antigen is undetermined.

General study results and limits: Ophthalmopathy and stable hyperthyroidism were told apart by a 13 V-J model.

This clonotype was sampled from a woman aged 40 to 50 with Graves' hyperthyroidism. The sequencing input was blood.

This CDR3 is CASSYGLAGGKRETQYF. DNA for the CDR3: TGTGCCAGCAGTTACGGACTAGCGGGGGGTAAAAGGGAGACCCAGTACTTC. The V call is TRBV6-9, the J call TRBJ2-5; 14 bases align to TRBD2. This CDR3 has 17 amino acids. Looked up from germline, CDR1 is MNHGY and CDR2 is SVAAGI. Germline trimming cut 3 bases from V and 5 bases from J; bases unmatched to any gene: 8.